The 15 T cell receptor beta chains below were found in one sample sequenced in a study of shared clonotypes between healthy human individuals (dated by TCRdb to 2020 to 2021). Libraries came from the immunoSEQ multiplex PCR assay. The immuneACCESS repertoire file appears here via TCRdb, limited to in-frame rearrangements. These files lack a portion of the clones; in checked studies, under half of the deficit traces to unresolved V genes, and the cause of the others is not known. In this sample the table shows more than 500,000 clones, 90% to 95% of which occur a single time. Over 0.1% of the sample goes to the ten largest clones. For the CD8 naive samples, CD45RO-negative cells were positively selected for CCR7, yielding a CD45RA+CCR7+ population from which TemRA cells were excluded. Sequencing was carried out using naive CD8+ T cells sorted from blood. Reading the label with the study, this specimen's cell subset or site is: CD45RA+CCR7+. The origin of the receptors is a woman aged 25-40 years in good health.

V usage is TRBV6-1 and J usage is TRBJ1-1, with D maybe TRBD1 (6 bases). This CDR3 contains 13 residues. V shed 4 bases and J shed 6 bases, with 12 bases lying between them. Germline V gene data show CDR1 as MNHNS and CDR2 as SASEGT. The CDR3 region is CASSGQEVPEAFF. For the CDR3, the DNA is TGTGCCAGCAGTGGACAGGAAGTCCCTGAAGCTTTCTTT.

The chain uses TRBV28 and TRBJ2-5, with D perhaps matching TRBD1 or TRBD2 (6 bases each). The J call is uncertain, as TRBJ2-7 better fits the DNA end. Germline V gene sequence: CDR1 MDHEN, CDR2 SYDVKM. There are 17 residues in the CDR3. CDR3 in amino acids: CASSGGPGEVRPYEQYF. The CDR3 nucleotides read TGTGCCAGCAGTGGGGGCCCGGGAGAGGTAAGGCCCTACGAGCAGTACTTC.

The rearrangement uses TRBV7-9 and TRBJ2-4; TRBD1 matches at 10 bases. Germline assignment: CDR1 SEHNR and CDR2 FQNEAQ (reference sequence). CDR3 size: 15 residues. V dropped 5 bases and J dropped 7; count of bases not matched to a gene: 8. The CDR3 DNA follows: TGTGCCAGCAGCCCGGGACAGGGGAAATTCAACATTCAGTACTTC. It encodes CASSPGQGKFNIQYF.

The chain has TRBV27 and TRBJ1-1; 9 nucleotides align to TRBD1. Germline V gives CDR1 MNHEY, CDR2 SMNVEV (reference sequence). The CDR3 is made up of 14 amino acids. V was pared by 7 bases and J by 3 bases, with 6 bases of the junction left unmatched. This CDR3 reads CASTLTGGYTEAFF. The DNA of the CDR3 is TGTGCCAGCACTTTGACAGGGGGTTACACTGAAGCTTTCTTT.

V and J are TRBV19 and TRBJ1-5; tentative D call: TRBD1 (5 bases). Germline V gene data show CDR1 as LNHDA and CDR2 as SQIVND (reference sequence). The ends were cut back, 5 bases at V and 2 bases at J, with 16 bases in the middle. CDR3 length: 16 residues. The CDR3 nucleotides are TGTGCCAGTAGTGCAGCCAAGGCACAGGGCAATCAGCCCCAGCATTTT. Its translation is CASSAAKAQGNQPQHF. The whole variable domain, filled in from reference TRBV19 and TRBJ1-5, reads DGGITQSPKYLFRKEGQNVTLSCEQNLNHDAMYWYRQDPGQGLRLIYYSQIVNDFQKGDIAEGYSVSREKKESFPLTVTSAQKNPTAFYLCASSAAKAQGNQPQHFGDGTRLSIL.

The CDR3 is CASSSGTGFHEQYF. CDR3 coding DNA: TGTGCCAGCAGTTCCGGGACAGGGTTCCACGAGCAGTACTTC. The rearrangement joins TRBV27 to TRBJ2-7, with 9 bases matching TRBD1. This CDR3 is 14 amino acids long. Trimming removed 4 bases from V and 5 bases from J; junction bases left unmatched: 6. CDR1 and CDR2 from the germline V gene are MNHEY and SMNVEV (reference sequence).

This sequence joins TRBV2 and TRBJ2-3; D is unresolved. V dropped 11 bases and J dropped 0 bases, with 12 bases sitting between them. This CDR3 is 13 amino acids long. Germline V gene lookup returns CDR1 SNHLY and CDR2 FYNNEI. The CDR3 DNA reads TGTGCCGGTCAATACTCTAGCACAGATACGCAGTATTTT. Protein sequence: CAGQYSSTDTQYF.

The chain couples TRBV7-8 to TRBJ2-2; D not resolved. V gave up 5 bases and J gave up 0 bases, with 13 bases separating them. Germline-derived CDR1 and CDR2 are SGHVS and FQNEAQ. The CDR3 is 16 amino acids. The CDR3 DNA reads TGTGCCAGCAGCCCCAAGGGTTATCCGAACACCGGGGAGCTGTTTTTT. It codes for CASSPKGYPNTGELFF.

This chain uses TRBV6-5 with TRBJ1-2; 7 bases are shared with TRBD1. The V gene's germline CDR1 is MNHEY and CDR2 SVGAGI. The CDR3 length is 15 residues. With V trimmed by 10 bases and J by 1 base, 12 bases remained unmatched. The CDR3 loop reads CATTLDRDYNYGYTF. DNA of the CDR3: TGTGCCACCACCCTAGACAGGGATTATAACTATGGCTACACCTTC.

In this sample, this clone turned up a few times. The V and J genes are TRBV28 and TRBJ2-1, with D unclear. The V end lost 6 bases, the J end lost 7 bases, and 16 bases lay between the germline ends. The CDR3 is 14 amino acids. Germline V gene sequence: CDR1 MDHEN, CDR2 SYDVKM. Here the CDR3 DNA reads TGTGCCAGCAGCCTGCGCACACCCACGAATGAGCAGTTCTTC. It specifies CASSLRTPTNEQFF.

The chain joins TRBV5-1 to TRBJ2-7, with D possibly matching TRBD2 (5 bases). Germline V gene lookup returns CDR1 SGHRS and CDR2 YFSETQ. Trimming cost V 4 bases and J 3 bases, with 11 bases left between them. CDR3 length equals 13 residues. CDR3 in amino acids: CASSADFYYEQYF. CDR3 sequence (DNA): TGCGCCAGCAGCGCGGACTTTTACTACGAGCAGTACTTC. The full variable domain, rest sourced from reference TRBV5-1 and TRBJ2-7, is KAGVTQTPRYLIKTRGQQVTLSCSPISGHRSVSWYQQTPGQGLQFLFEYFSETQRNKGNFPGRFSGRQFSNSRSEMNVSTLELGDSALYLCASSADFYYEQYFGPGTRLTVT.

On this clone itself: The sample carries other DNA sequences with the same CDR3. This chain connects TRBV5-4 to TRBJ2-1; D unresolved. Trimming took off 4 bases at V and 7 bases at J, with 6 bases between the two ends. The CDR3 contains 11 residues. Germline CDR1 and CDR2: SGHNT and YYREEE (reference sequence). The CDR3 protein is CASSRGNEQFF. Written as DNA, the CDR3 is TGTGCCAGCAGCCGTGGGAATGAGCAGTTCTTC.

CDR3 in amino acids: CASSVDGRSYEQYF. As DNA, the CDR3 is TGTGCCAGCAGCGTAGACGGGCGGTCCTACGAGCAGTACTTC. This chain connects TRBV9 to TRBJ2-7; D unclear. Germline CDR1 SGDLS, CDR2 YYNGEE. V lost 0 bases and J lost 1, with 8 bases in between. The CDR3 runs 14 residues.

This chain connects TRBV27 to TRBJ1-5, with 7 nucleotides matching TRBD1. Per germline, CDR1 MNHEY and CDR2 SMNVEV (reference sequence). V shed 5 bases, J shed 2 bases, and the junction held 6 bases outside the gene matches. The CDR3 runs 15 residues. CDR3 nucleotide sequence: TGTGCCAGCAGTCCGACCGGGACAGGCAATCAGCCCCAGCATTTT. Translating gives CASSPTGTGNQPQHF.

CDR3 DNA sequence: TGTGCCAGCAGTCTGGGACAGGGGGGTGAAGCTTTCTTT. Amino acid sequence: CASSLGQGGEAFF. The V call is TRBV27, the J call TRBJ1-1; 11 nucleotides match TRBD1. CDR1 and CDR2 (germline): MNHEY, SMNVEV (reference sequence). The CDR3 covers 13 residues. The trim removed 5 bases at V and 7 bases at J, leaving 3 bases unmatched.